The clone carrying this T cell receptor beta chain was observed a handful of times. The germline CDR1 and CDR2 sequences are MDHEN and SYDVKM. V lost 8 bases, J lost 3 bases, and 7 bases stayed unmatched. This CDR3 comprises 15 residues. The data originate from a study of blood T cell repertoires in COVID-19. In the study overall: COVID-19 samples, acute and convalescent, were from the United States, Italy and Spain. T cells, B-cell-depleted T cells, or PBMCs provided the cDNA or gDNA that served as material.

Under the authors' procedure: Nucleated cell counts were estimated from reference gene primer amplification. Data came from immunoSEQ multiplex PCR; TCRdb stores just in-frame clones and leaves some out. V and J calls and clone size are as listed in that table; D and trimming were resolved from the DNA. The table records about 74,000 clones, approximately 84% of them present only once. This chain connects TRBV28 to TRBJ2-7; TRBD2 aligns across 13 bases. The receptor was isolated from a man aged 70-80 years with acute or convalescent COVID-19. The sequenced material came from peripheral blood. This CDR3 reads CASVPTSGRVYEQYF. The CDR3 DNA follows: TGTGCCAGCGTGCCTACTAGCGGGAGGGTCTACGAGCAGTACTTC.